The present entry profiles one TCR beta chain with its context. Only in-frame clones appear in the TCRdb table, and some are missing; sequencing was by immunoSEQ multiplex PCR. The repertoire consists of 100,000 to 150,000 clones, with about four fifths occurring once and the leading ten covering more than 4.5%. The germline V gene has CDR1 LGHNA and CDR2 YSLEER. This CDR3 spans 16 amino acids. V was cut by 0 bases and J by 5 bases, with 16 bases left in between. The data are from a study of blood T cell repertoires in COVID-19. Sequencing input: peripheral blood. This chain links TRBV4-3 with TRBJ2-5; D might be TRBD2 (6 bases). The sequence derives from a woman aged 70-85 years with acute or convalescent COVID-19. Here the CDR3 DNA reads TGCGCCAGCAGCCAAGATCGTGGAGGGAAGCAGGAGACCCAGTACTTC. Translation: CASSQDRGGKQETQYF.